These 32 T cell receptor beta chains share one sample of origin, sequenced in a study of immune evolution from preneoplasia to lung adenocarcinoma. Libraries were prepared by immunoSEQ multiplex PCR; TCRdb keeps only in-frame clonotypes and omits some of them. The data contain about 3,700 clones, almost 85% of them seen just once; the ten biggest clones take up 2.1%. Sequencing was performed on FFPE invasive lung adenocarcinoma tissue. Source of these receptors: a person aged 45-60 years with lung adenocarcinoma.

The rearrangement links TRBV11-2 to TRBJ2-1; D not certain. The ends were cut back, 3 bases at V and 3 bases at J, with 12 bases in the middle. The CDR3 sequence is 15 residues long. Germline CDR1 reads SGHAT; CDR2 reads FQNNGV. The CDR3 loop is CASSLSPTVYNEQFF. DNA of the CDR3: TGTGCCAGCAGCTTGAGTCCAACGGTCTACAATGAGCAGTTCTTC.

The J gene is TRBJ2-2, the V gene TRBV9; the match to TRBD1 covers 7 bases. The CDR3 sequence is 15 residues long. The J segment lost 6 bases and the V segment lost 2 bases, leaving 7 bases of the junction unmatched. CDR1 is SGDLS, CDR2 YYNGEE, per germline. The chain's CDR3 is CASSVGQVGAGELFF. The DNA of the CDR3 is TGTGCCAGCAGCGTCGGACAGGTGGGGGCCGGGGAGCTGTTTTTT.

In DNA form, the CDR3 reads TGTGCCAGCAAGGATGAGGGTGCAACTAATGAAAAACTGTTTTTT. This translates into CASKDEGATNEKLFF. The chain couples TRBV6-1 to TRBJ1-4; no clear D. The V gene lost 7 bases and the J gene lost 0 bases, with 12 bases spanning the gap. From germline, CDR1 is MNHNS and CDR2 SASEGT. The CDR3 consists of 15 residues.

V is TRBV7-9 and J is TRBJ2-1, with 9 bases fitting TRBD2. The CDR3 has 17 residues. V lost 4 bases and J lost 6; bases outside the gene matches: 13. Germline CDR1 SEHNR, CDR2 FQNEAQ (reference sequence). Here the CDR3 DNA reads TGTGCCAGCAGCTCCGATTTAGCGGGAGTTCGGGTCAATGAGCAGTTCTTC. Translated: CASSSDLAGVRVNEQFF.

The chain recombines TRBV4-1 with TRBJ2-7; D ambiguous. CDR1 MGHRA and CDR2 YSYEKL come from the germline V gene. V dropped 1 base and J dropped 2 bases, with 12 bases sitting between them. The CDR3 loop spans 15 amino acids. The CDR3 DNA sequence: TGCGCCAGCAGCCAAGGGGCGTCCGGAGCCTACGAGCAGTACTTC. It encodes CASSQGASGAYEQYF.

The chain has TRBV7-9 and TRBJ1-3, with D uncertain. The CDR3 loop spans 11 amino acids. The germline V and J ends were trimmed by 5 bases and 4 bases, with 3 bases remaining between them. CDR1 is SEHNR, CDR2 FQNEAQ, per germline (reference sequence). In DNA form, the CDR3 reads TGTGCCAGCAGCCCGGGAAACACCATATATTTT. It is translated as CASSPGNTIYF.

The CDR3 reads CSVRRTSGYEQYF. In DNA form, the CDR3 reads TGCAGCGTCCGACGGACTAGCGGCTACGAGCAGTACTTC. The V and J genes are TRBV29-1 and TRBJ2-7; 10 nucleotides match TRBD2. This CDR3 is built from 13 residues. The ends lost 6 bases at V and 3 bases at J; junction bases unmatched: 5. Looked up from germline, CDR1 is SQVTM and CDR2 is ANQGSEA.

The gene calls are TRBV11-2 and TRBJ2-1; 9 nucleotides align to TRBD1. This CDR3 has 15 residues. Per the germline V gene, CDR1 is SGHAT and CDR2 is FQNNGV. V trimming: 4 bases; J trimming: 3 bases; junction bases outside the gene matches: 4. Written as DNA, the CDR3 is TGTGCCAGCAGCTCGGGACAGGGAATCTACAATGAGCAGTTCTTC. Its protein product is CASSSGQGIYNEQFF.

CDR3 coding DNA: TGTGCCAGCTCACCGTTTGCGGGGGCGAGCAATGAGCAGTTCTTC. This encodes CASSPFAGASNEQFF. The rearrangement uses TRBV18 and TRBJ2-1; D may be TRBD2 (7 bases). From germline, CDR1 is KGHSH and CDR2 LQKENI. V was shortened by 3 bases and J by 6 bases, with 15 bases between the two germline ends. The CDR3 sequence is 15 residues long.

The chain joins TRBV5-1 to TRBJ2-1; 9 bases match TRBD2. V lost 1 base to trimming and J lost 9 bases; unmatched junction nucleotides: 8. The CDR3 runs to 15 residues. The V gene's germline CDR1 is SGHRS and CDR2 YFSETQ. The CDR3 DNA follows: TGCGCCAGCAGCTTGTTAGCGGGAGTTGACGGTGAGCAGTTCTTC. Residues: CASSLLAGVDGEQFF.

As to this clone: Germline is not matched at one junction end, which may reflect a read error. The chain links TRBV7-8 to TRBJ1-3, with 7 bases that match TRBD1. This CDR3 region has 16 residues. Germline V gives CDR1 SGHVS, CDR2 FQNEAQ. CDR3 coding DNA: TGTGCCAGCAACTTAGGGGGGGAGGGGGCAGGAAACACCATATATTTT. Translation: CASNLGGEGAGNTIYF.

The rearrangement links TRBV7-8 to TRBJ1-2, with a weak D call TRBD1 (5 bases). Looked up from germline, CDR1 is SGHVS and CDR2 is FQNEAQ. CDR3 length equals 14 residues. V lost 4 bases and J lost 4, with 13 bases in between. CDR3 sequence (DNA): TGTGCCAGCAGCTCACAGGATGGAACCTATGGCTACACCTTC. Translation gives CASSSQDGTYGYTF.

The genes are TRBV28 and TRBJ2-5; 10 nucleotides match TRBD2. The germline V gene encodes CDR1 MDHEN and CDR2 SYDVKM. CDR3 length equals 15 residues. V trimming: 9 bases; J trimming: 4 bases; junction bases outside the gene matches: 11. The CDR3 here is CASFLAGDVGETQYF. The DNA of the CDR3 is TGTGCCAGTTTTCTAGCGGGAGACGTTGGAGAGACCCAGTACTTC.

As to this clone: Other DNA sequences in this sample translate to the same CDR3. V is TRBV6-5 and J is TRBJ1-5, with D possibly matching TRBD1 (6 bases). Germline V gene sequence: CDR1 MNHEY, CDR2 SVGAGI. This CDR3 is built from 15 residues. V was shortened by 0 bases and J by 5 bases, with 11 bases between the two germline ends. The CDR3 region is CASSYSRGGDQPQHF. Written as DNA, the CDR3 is TGTGCCAGCAGTTACTCGAGGGGGGGGGATCAGCCCCAGCATTTT.

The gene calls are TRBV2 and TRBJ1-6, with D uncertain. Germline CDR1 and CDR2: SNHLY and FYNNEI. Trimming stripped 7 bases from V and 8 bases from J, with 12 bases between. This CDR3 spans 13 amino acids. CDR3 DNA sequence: TGTGCCAGCATTCAGCAATCCCATTCACCCCTCCACTTT. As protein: CASIQQSHSPLHF.

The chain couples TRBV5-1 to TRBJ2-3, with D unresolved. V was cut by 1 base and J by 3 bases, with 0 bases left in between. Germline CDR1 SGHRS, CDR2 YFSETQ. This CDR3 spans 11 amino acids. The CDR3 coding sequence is TGCGCCAGCAGCTTGACAGATACGCAGTATTTT. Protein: CASSLTDTQYF. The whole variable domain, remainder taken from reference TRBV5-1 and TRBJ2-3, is KAGVTQTPRYLIKTRGQQVTLSCSPISGHRSVSWYQQTPGQGLQFLFEYFSETQRNKGNFPGRFSGRQFSNSRSEMNVSTLELGDSALYLCASSLTDTQYFGPGTRLTVL.

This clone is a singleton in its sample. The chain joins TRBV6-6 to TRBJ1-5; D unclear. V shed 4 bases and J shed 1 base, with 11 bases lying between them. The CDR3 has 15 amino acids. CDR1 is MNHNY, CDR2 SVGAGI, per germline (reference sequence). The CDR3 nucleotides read TGTGCCAGCAGTTCCGTGACGGACAGCAATCAGCCCCAGCATTTT. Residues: CASSSVTDSNQPQHF.

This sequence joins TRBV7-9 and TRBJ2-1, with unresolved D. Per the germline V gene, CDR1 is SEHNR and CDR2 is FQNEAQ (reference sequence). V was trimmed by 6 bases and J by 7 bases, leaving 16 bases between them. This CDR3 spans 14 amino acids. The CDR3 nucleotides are TGTGCCAGCAGTCCCGCCGGACCGCGAAATGAGCAGTTCTTC. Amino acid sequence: CASSPAGPRNEQFF.

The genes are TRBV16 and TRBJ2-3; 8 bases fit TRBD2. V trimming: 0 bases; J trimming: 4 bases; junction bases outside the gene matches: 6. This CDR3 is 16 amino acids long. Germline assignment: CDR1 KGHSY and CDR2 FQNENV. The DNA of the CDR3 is TGTGCCAGCAGCCAATCTCCAGCGGGGGTGGCAGATACGCAGTATTTT. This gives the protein CASSQSPAGVADTQYF.

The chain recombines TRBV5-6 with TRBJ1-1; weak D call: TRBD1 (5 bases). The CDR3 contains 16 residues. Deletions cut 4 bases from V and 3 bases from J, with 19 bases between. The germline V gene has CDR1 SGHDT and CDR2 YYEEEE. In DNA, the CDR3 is TGTGCCAGCAGCCCCCAGCTTGGCAGGGCAGACACTGAAGCTTTCTTT. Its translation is CASSPQLGRADTEAFF.

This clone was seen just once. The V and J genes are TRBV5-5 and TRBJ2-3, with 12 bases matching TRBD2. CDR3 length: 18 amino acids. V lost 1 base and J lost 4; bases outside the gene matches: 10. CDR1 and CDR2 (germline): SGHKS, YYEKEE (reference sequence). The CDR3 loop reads CASSLSTSGRVVADTQYF. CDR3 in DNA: TGTGCCAGCAGCTTGTCGACTAGCGGGAGAGTCGTCGCAGATACGCAGTATTTT.

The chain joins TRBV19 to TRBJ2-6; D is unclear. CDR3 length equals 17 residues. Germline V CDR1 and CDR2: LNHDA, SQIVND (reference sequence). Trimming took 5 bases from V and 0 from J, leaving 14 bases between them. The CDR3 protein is CASSSGRLSSGANVLTF. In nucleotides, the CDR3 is TGTGCCAGTAGTTCCGGACGGTTGAGCTCTGGGGCCAACGTCCTGACTTTC.

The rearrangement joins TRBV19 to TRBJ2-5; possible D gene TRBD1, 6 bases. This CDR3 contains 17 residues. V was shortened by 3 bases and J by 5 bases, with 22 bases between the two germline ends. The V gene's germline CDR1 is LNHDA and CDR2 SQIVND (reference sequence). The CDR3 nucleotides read TGTGCCAGTAGTATCGGGCAGGGGATCGTCTTTCGGGAGACCCAGTACTTC. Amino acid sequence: CASSIGQGIVFRETQYF.

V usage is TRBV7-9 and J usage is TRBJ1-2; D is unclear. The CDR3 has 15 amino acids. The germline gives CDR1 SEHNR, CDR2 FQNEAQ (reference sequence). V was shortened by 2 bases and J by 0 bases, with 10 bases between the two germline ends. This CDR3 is CASSLLWDTNYGYTF. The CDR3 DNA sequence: TGTGCCAGCAGCTTACTCTGGGATACTAACTATGGCTACACCTTC.

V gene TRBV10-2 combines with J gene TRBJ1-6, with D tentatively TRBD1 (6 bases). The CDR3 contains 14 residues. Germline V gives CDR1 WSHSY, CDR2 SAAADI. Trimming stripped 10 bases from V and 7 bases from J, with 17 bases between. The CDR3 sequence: CAISAGEGNSPLHF. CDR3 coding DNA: TGCGCCATCAGCGCAGGGGAAGGGAATTCACCCCTCCACTTT.

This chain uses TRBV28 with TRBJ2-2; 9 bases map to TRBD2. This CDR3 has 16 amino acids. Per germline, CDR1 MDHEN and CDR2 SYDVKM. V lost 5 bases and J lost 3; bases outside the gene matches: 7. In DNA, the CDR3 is TGTGCCAGCAGTACAAAAGCGGGAGGAGACACCGGGGAGCTGTTTTTT. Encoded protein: CASSTKAGGDTGELFF. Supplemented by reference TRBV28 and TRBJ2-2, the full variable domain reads DVKVTQSSRYLVKRTGEKVFLECVQDMDHENMFWYRQDPGLGLRLIYFSYDVKMKEKGDIPEGYSVSREKKERFSLILESASTNQTSMYLCASSTKAGGDTGELFFGEGSRLTVL.

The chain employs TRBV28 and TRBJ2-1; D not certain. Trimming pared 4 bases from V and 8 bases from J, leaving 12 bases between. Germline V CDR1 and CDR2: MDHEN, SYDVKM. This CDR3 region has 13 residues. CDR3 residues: CASSSENMDEQFF. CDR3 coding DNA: TGTGCCAGCAGTTCTGAAAACATGGATGAGCAGTTCTTC.

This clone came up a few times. The CDR3, as DNA: TGTGCCAGCAGCTTTCCTACAGGTAACACTGAAGCTTTCTTT. Its translation is CASSFPTGNTEAFF. This chain connects TRBV11-2 to TRBJ1-1; weak D call: TRBD1 (5 bases). Germline V gene lookup returns CDR1 SGHAT and CDR2 FQNNGV. The CDR3 runs 14 residues. The V and J ends lost 3 bases and 2 bases respectively, with 10 bases between them.

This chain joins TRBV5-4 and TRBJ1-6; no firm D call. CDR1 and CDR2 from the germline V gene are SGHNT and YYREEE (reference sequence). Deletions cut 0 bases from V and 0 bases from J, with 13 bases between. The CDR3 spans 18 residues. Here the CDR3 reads CASSLEGSRYSYNSPLHF. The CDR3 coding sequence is TGTGCCAGCAGCTTGGAAGGATCGCGATACTCCTATAATTCACCCCTCCACTTT.

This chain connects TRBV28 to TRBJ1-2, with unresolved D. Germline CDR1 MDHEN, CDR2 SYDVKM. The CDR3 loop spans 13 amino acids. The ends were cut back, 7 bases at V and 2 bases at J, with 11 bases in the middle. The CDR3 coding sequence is TGTGCCAGCAACTCTCCGGGGAACTATGGCTACACCTTC. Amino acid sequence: CASNSPGNYGYTF.

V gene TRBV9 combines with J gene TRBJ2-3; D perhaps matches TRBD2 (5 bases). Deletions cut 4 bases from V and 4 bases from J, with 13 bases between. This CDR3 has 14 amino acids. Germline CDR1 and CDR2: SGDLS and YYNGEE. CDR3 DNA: TGTGCCAGCAGCCCAGGACTTGGCTCAGATACGCAGTATTTT. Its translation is CASSPGLGSDTQYF. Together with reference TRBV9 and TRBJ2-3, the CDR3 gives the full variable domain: DSGVTQTPKHLITATGQRVTLRCSPRSGDLSVYWYQQSLDQGLQFLIQYYNGEERAKGNILERFSAQQFPDLHSELNLSSLELGDSALYFCASSPGLGSDTQYFGPGTRLTVL.

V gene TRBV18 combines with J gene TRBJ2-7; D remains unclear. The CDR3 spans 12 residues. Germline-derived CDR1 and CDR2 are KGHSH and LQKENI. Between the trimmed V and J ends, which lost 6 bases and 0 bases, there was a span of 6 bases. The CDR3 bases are TGTGCCAGCTCGACGAGCTCCTACGAGCAGTACTTC. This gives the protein CASSTSSYEQYF.